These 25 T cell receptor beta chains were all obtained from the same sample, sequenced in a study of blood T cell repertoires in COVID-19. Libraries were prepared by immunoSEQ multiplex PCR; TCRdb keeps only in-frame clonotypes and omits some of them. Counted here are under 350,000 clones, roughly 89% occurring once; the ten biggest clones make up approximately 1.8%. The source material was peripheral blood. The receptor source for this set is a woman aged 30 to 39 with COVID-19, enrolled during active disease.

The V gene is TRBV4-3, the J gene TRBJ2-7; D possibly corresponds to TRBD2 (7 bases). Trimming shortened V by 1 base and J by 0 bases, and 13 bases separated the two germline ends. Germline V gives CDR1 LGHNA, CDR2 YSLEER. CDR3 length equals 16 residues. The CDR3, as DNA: TGCGCCAGCAGCCAAGCGTACGGGGGGCCCTCCTACGAGCAGTACTTC. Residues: CASSQAYGGPSYEQYF.

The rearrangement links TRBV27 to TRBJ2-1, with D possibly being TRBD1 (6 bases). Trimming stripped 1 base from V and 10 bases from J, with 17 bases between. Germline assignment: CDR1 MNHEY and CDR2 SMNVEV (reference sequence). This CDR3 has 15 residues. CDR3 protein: CASSLFPGQPHEQFF. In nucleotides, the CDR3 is TGTGCCAGCAGTTTATTCCCTGGACAGCCACACGAGCAGTTCTTC.

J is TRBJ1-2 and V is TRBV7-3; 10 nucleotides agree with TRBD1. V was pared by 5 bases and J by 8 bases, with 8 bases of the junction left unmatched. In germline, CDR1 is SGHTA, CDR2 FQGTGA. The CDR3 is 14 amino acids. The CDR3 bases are TGTGCCAGCAGCCCCGGGACAGGGGCCCCCGGCTACACCTTC. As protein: CASSPGTGAPGYTF.

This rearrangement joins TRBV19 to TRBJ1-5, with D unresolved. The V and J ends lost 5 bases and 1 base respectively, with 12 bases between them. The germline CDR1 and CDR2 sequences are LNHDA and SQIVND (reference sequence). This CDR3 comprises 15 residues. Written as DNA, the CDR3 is TGTGCCAGTAGTGAGGCAACCCGGAGCAATCAGCCCCAGCATTTT. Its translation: CASSEATRSNQPQHF. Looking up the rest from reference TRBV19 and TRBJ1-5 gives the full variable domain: DGGITQSPKYLFRKEGQNVTLSCEQNLNHDAMYWYRQDPGQGLRLIYYSQIVNDFQKGDIAEGYSVSREKKESFPLTVTSAQKNPTAFYLCASSEATRSNQPQHFGDGTRLSIL.

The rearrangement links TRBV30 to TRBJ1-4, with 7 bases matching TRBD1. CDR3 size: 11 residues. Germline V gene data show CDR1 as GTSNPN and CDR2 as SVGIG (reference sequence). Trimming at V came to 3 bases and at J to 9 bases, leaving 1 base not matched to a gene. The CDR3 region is CAWRTGQKLFF. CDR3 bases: TGTGCCTGGAGGACAGGGCAAAAACTGTTTTTT.

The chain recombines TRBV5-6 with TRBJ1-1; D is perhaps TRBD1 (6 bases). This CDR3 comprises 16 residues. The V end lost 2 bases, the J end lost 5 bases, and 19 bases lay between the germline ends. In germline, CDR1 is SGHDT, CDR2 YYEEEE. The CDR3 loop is CASSLFQGLVGTEAFF. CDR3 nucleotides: TGTGCCAGCAGCTTATTCCAGGGGTTGGTTGGTACTGAAGCTTTCTTT.

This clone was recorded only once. The CDR3 here is CASSRGGRDEAFF. CDR3 in DNA: TGTGCCAGCAGCCGGGGGGGGCGAGATGAAGCTTTCTTT. The V call is TRBV4-2, the J call TRBJ1-1; possible D gene TRBD1, 6 bases. The CDR3 totals 13 residues. The germline V gene has CDR1 LGHNA and CDR2 YNFKEQ. V lost 4 bases to trimming and J lost 7 bases, with 13 bases between them.

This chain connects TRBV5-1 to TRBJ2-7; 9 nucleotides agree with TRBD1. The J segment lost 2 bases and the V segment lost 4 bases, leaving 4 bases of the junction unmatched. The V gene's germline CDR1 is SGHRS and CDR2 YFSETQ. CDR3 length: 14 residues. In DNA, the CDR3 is TGCGCCAGCAGCACCGGGACAGGGACCTACGAGCAGTACTTC. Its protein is CASSTGTGTYEQYF.

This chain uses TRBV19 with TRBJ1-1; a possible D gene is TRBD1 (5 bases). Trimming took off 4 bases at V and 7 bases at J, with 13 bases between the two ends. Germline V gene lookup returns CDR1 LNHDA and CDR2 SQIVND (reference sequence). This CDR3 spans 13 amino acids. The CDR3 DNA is TGTGCCAGTAGTACCACAGGTTGGGGTGAAGCTTTCTTT. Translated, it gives CASSTTGWGEAFF.

CDR3 region: CAISESTPEASGPQHF. The CDR3 DNA reads TGTGCCATCAGTGAGTCGACTCCTGAGGCCTCGGGGCCCCAGCATTTT. The rearrangement joins TRBV10-3 to TRBJ1-5; D unresolved. The CDR3 contains 16 residues. V lost 0 bases and J lost 9, with 18 bases in between. Germline CDR1 reads ENHRY; CDR2 reads SYGVKD.

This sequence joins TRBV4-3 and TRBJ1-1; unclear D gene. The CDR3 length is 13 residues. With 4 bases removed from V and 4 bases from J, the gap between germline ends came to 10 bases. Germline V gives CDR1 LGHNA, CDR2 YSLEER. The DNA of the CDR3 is TGCGCCAGCAGCCGCACCGCGGTCACTGAAGCTTTCTTT. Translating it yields CASSRTAVTEAFF.

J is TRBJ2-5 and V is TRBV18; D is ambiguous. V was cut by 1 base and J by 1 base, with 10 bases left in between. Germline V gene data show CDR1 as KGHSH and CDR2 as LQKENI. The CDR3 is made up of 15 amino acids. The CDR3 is CASSPLSSSQETQYF. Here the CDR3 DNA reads TGTGCCAGCTCACCACTTTCGTCGTCCCAAGAGACCCAGTACTTC.

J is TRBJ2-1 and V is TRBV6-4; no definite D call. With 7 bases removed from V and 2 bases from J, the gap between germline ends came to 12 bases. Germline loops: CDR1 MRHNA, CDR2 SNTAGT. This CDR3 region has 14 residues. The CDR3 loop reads CASTSLGTYNEQFF. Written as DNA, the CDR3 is TGTGCCAGCACCTCGCTGGGCACCTACAATGAGCAGTTCTTC.

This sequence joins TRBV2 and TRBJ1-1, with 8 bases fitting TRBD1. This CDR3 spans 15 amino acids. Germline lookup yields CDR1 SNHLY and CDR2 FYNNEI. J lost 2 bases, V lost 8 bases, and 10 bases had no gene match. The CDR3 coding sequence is TGTGCCAGCGGCTCTATCGGGACAGGCAACACTGAAGCTTTCTTT. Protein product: CASGSIGTGNTEAFF.

CDR3 nucleotides: TGTGCCAGCAGCTCGCCTCAAGGGCGGGGGGTAGGAGATCAGCCCCAGCATTTT. It translates to CASSSPQGRGVGDQPQHF. The chain is built from TRBV7-4 and TRBJ1-5; D may be TRBD1 (5 bases). Looked up from germline, CDR1 is SGHVT and CDR2 is SQSDAQ. The CDR3 totals 18 residues. Trimming cost V 4 bases and J 5 bases, with 24 bases left between them. The full variable domain, with the rest looked up from reference TRBV7-4 and TRBJ1-5, is GAGVSQSPRYKVAKRGRDVALRCDSISGHVTLYWYRQTLGQGSEVLTYSQSDAQRDKSGRPSGRFSAERPERSVSTLKIQRTEQGDSAVYLCASSSPQGRGVGDQPQHFGDGTRLSIL.

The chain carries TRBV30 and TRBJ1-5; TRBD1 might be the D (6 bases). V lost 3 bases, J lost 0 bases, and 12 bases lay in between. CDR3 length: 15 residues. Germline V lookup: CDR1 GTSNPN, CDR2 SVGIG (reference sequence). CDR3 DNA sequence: TGTGCCTGGAGAATGGACAGCAATAGCAATCAGCCCCAGCATTTT. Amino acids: CAWRMDSNSNQPQHF. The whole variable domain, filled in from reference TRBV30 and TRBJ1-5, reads SQTIHQWPATLVQPVGSPLSLECTVEGTSNPNLYWYRQAAGRGLQLLFYSVGIGQISSEVPQNLSASRPQDRQFILSSKKLLLSDSGFYLCAWRMDSNSNQPQHFGDGTRLSIL.

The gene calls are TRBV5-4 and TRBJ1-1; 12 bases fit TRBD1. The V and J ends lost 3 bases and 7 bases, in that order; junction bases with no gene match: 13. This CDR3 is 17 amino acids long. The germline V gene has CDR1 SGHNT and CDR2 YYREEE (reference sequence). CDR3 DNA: TGTGCCAGCAGCTCCGGGACAGGGGGCCTTGTTGGGATTGAAGCTTTCTTT. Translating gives CASSSGTGGLVGIEAFF.

The CDR3 coding sequence is TGTGCCAGTAGTATAGCCGCGACTGTGAACACTGAAGCTTTCTTT. Translated, it gives CASSIAATVNTEAFF. The rearrangement links TRBV19 to TRBJ1-1; D gene uncertain. The CDR3 sequence is 15 residues long. V lost 1 base, J lost 0 bases, and 9 bases lay in between. In germline, CDR1 is LNHDA, CDR2 SQIVND (reference sequence).

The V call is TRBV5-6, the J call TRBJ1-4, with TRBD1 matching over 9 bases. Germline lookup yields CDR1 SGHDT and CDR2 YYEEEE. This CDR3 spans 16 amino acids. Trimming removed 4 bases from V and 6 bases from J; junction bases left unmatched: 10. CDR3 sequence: CASSTGQGRIYEKLFF. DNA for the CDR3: TGTGCCAGCAGCACCGGACAGGGGCGCATATATGAAAAACTGTTTTTT.

The CDR3 DNA is TGTGCCAGCAGCTTAGGCGCTAGCGGGGGCCTAGAGCAGTTCTTC. This gives the protein CASSLGASGGLEQFF. V is TRBV7-6 and J is TRBJ2-1, with TRBD2 identical over 10 bases. Per the germline V gene, CDR1 is SGHVS and CDR2 is FNYEAQ. The CDR3 runs 15 residues. Unmatched junction bases numbered 7, after V lost 1 base and J lost 10 bases.

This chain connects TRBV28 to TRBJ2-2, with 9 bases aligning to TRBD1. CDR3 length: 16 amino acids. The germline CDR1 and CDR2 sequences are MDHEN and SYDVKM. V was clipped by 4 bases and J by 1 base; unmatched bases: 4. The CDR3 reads CASSSRDRVNTGELFF. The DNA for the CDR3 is TGTGCCAGCAGTTCCCGGGACAGGGTGAACACCGGGGAGCTGTTTTTT.

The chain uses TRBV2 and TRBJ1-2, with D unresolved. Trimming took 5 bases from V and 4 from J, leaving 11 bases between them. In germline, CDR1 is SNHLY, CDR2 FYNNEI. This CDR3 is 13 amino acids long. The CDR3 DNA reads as TGTGCCAGCAGTTCTACAGATCTCTATGGCTACACCTTC. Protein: CASSSTDLYGYTF.

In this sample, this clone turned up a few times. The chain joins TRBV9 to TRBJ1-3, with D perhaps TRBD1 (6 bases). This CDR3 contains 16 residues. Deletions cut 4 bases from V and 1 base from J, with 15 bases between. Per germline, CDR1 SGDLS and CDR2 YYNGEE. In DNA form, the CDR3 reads TGTGCCAGCAGCCCTTGGACAGCAGGATCTGGAAACACCATATATTTT. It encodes CASSPWTAGSGNTIYF. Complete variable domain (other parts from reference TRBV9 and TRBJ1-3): DSGVTQTPKHLITATGQRVTLRCSPRSGDLSVYWYQQSLDQGLQFLIQYYNGEERAKGNILERFSAQQFPDLHSELNLSSLELGDSALYFCASSPWTAGSGNTIYFGEGSWLTVV.

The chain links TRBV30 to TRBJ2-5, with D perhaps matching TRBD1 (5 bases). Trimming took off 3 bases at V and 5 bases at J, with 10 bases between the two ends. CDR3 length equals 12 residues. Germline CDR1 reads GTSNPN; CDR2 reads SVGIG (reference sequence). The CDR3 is CAWSRDRETQYF. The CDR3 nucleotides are TGTGCCTGGAGCAGGGATCGCGAGACCCAGTACTTC. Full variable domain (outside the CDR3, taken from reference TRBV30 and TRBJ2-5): SQTIHQWPATLVQPVGSPLSLECTVEGTSNPNLYWYRQAAGRGLQLLFYSVGIGQISSEVPQNLSASRPQDRQFILSSKKLLLSDSGFYLCAWSRDRETQYFGPGTRLLVL.

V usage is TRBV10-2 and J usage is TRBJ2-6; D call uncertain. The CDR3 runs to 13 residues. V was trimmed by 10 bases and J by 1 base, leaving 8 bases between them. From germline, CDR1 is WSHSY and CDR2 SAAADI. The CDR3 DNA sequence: TGCGCCACTCGAGAGTCTGGGGCCAACGTCCTGACTTTC. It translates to CATRESGANVLTF.